Listed below are T cell receptor beta chains from one sample, sequenced in a study of glioma-infiltrating T cells. TCRdb re-derived calls from the multiplex PCR reads in MiXCR, one entry per CDR3 protein. The sample lists 300,000 to 450,000 distinct CDR3 sequences; about 40% were seen once. Sequencing was performed on glioma tissue, nonneoplastic brain tissue, or PBMCs (not recorded which). The receptor source for this set is a human donor with low-grade glioma or glioblastoma, undergoing nonglioma brain surgery, or in good health (not recorded which). CDR3s include the opening cysteine and the closing phenylalanine or tryptophan. A D gene is named only where the DNA matches it firmly. Clone sizes are given selectively: once, few, many, or a class where the clone is expanded.

size	V	length	J	D	CDR3	DNA
-	TRBV19	12	TRBJ2-1	-	CASSIAINEQFF	TGTGCCAGTAGTATCGCCATTAATGAGCAGTTCTTC
-	TRBV5-1	15	TRBJ2-1	-	CASSLSPPQYNKQFF	TGCGCCAGCAGCTTGTCGCCGCCTCAATACAATAAGCAGTTCTTC
few	TRBV29-1	13	TRBJ1-5	-	CSVETTGPGTQHF	TGCAGCGTTGAAACGACAGGTCCCGGGACCCAGCATTTT
few	TRBV6-1	14	TRBJ1-4	-	CASKAGFAGEKLFF	TGTGCCAGCAAGGCGGGCTTCGCAGGTGAAAAACTGTTTTTT
-	TRBV9	14	TRBJ1-6	TRBD1	CASSGGQGRWALHF	TGTGCCAGCAGCGGAGGACAGGGACGGTGGGCCCTCCACTTT
few	TRBV20-1	13	TRBJ2-4	TRBD2	CSARSSGGNIQYF	TGCAGTGCTAGATCTAGCGGGGGGAACATTCAGTACTTC
-	TRBV28	13	TRBJ1-1	-	CASSLSGNTEALF	TGTGCCAGCAGTTTAAGCGGGAACACTGAAGCTCTCTTT
many	TRBV20-1	14	TRBJ1-1	-	CSVLPPGAYTEAFF	TGCAGTGTCCTACCCCCGGGGGCGTACACTGAAGCTTTCTTT
-	TRBV7-2	17	TRBJ1-6	-	CASSEGAGSSYNSPLHF	TGTGCCAGCAGCGAAGGGGCAGGGAGCTCCTATAATTCACCCCTCCACTTT
many	TRBV15	15	TRBJ2-7	TRBD1	CATSSWDRVPYEQYF	TGTGCCACCAGCTCATGGGACAGGGTACCCTACGAGCAGTACTTC
-	TRBV15	16	TRBJ2-5	TRBD2	CATSRGVTSSEETQYF	TGTGCCACCAGCAGAGGAGTGACTAGCTCGGAAGAGACCCAGTACTTC
-	TRBV7-9	13	TRBJ2-1	TRBD2	CASSPSGLHEQFF	TGTGCCAGCAGCCCTAGCGGGCTGCATGAGCAGTTCTTC
-	TRBV5-4	12	TRBJ1-1	-	CASSLGAVEAFF	TGTGCCAGCAGCTTGGGGGCGGTGGAAGCTTTCTTT
-	TRBV24-1	19	TRBJ2-3	TRBD2	CATSDPRGYQRENPDTQYF	TGTGCCACCAGTGACCCGCGGGGGTACCAGCGGGAGAATCCAGATACGCAGTATTTT
-	TRBV13	14	TRBJ2-1	TRBD2	CASSSVAGEGEQFF	TGTGCCAGCAGTTCGGTAGCGGGAGAGGGTGAGCAGTTCTTC
many	TRBV15	15	TRBJ2-7	TRBD2	CATSREASGHFEQYF	TGTGCCACCAGCAGAGAGGCTAGCGGGCACTTCGAGCAGTACTTC
-	TRBV2	15	TRBJ2-1	TRBD2	CASSKYGLAGGKQFF	TGTGCCAGCAGTAAATATGGACTAGCGGGAGGTAAGCAGTTCTTC
-	TRBV24-1	15	TRBJ2-3	-	CATSDLRGGTDTQYF	TGTGCCACCAGTGATTTGCGGGGAGGCACAGATACGCAGTATTTT
few	TRBV3-1	14	TRBJ2-4	-	CASSQYQGENIQYF	TGTGCCAGCAGCCAATACCAGGGAGAAAACATTCAGTACTTC
-	TRBV2	13	TRBJ2-7	-	CASSGDASYEQYF	TGTGCCAGCAGTGGGGACGCCTCCTACGAGCAGTACTTC
-	TRBV28	10	TRBJ2-7	-	CASSHILRVF	TGTGCCAGCAGTCACATCCTCAGGGTCTTC
few	TRBV3-1	15	TRBJ1-1	TRBD1	CASSQETGLNTEAFF	TGTGCCAGCAGCCAAGAGACAGGGCTGAACACTGAAGCTTTCTTT
-	TRBV4-2	15	TRBJ1-2	-	CASSQDSATDGGYTF	TGTGCCAGCAGCCAAGATTCCGCGACAGATGGTGGCTACACCTTC